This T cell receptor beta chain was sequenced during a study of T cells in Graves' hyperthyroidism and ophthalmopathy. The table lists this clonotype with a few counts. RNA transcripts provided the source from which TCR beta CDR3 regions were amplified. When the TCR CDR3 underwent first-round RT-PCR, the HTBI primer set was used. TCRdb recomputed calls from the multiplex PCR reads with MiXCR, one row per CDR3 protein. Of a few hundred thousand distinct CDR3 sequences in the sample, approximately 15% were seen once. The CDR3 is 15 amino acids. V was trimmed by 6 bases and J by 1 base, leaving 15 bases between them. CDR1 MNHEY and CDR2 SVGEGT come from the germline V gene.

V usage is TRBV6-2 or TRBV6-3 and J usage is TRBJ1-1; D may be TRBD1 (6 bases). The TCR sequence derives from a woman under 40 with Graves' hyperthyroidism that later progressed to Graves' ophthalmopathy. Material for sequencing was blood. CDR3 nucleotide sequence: TGTGCCAGCAGCGACAACCAGGGGAAGAACACTGAAGCTTTCTTT. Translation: CASSDNQGKNTEAFF.